These 9 T cell receptor beta chains were sequenced from one sample in a study of blood T cell repertoires in COVID-19. The assay was immunoSEQ multiplex PCR, and TCRdb's table has in-frame clones only and misses some. The sample holds around 160,000 clones, around 83% seen once. The material sequenced was PBMCs or T cells enriched from blood (not recorded which). These receptors all come from a woman aged 45 to 65 who had been exposed to COVID-19.

The chain uses TRBV9 and TRBJ2-1, with TRBD2 matching over 10 bases. Germline V gene lookup returns CDR1 SGDLS and CDR2 YYNGEE. This CDR3 contains 14 residues. Trimming at V came to 5 bases and at J to 8 bases, leaving 7 bases not matched to a gene. The CDR3 DNA is TGTGCCAGCAGTCCTAGCGGGAGCGGGTATGAGCAGTTCTTC. Its protein product is CASSPSGSGYEQFF.

The chain recombines TRBV5-5 with TRBJ1-2; 7 bases are a match to TRBD1. The CDR3 has 14 residues. J lost 7 bases, V lost 4 bases, and 10 bases had no gene match. The germline CDR1 and CDR2 sequences are SGHKS and YYEKEE (reference sequence). In nucleotides, the CDR3 is TGTGCCAGCAGCCCCGACTCAGGGGGTTTTGGCTACACCTTC. It translates to CASSPDSGGFGYTF.

In its sample, this clone was seen a few times. CDR3: CASSGSSGGALDTQYF. The DNA of the CDR3 is TGTGCCAGCAGTGGCTCTAGCGGGGGGGCGTTAGATACGCAGTATTTT. V gene TRBV6-1 combines with J gene TRBJ2-3; 12 nucleotides align to TRBD2. V lost 4 bases and J lost 5; bases outside the gene matches: 7. CDR3 length: 16 residues. CDR1 and CDR2 from the germline V gene are MNHNS and SASEGT.

The rearrangement uses TRBV5-4 and TRBJ1-2; the match to TRBD1 covers 7 bases. Germline loops: CDR1 SGHNT, CDR2 YYREEE (reference sequence). V trimming: 4 bases; J trimming: 4 bases; junction bases outside the gene matches: 16. This CDR3 has 17 residues. The CDR3 nucleotides read TGTGCCAGCAGCCCCCCCCCGGGACAGTCTTTTTCCTATGGCTACACCTTC. It yields the protein CASSPPPGQSFSYGYTF.

The CDR3 DNA sequence: TGTGCCAGCAGTTACCCCGGACAGAAGACTAACACCGGGGAGCTGTTTTTT. Its protein is CASSYPGQKTNTGELFF. This chain links TRBV6-2 or TRBV6-3 with TRBJ2-2, with D tentatively TRBD1 (6 bases). CDR3 length: 17 amino acids. Trimming left V 2 bases short and J 2 bases short, with 15 bases between. Germline V gene data show CDR1 as MNHEY and CDR2 as SVGEGT.

This clone was seen just once. This chain uses TRBV27 with TRBJ1-5, with D perhaps TRBD1 (5 bases). Germline-derived CDR1 and CDR2 are MNHEY and SMNVEV (reference sequence). The CDR3 spans 15 residues. The V end lost 5 bases, the J end lost 4 bases, and 15 bases lay between the germline ends. This chain's CDR3 is CASSPWGGGNQPQHF. The CDR3 DNA reads TGTGCCAGCAGTCCTTGGGGGGGAGGAAATCAGCCCCAGCATTTT.

This clone was counted between two and nine times. The J gene is TRBJ1-5, the V gene TRBV29-1; 8 bases fit TRBD1. This CDR3 spans 11 amino acids. Germline V gene lookup returns CDR1 SQVTM and CDR2 ANQGSEA. J lost 9 bases, V lost 5 bases, and 3 bases had no gene match. The CDR3 sequence is CSVIGQGPQHF. The CDR3, as DNA: TGCAGCGTTATAGGACAGGGGCCCCAGCATTTT.

The rearrangement joins TRBV7-2 to TRBJ2-3, with D possibly matching TRBD1 (6 bases). CDR3 length: 14 residues. Per the germline V gene, CDR1 is SGHTA and CDR2 is FQGNSA. The V gene lost 2 bases and the J gene lost 3 bases, with 9 bases spanning the gap. The CDR3 protein is CASSLLGGTDTQYF. In nucleotides, the CDR3 is TGTGCCAGCAGCTTATTAGGGGGTACAGATACGCAGTATTTT.

This chain connects TRBV10-3 to TRBJ2-5; no clear D gene. Germline assignment: CDR1 ENHRY and CDR2 SYGVKD. Trimming removed 0 bases from V and 2 bases from J, with 7 bases in between. The CDR3 totals 14 residues. CDR3 sequence: CAISESPSQETQYF. Written as DNA, the CDR3 is TGTGCCATCAGTGAGTCCCCCTCGCAAGAGACCCAGTACTTC.